Listed below are T cell receptor beta chains from one sample, sequenced in a study of cytomegalovirus exposure and HLA in healthy donors. Assay: immunoSEQ multiplex PCR; the TCRdb copy retains only in-frame clones and omits some. Of about 130,000 clones listed, roughly three quarters are singletons. The sequenced sample consisted of PBMCs. The source of these receptors is a woman in her forties in good health and CMV-seronegative. The CDR3 runs from the conserved cysteine through the conserved F or W. The D gene is left open where the match is weak. The size entry is marked missing in some rows and otherwise reads once, few, many or a size class.

D: .
size: .
J: TRBJ1-6
V: TRBV11-1
CDR3: CASSYTGRFDSPLHF
DNA: TGTGCCAGCAGCTATACAGGGCGGTTTGATTCACCCCTCCACTTT

D: TRBD1
size: .
J: TRBJ1-1
V: TRBV6-5
CDR3: CASTEGTGVTEAFF
DNA: TGTGCCAGCACAGAAGGGACAGGGGTCACTGAAGCTTTCTTT

D: .
size: .
J: TRBJ1-1
V: TRBV10-1
CDR3: CASSGRQRLNAEAFF
DNA: TGCGCCAGCAGTGGCCGACAGAGGTTGAACGCTGAAGCTTTCTTT

D: TRBD1
size: .
J: TRBJ1-1
V: TRBV7-6
CDR3: CASSLEQGAEDTEAFF
DNA: TGTGCCAGCAGCTTAGAACAGGGGGCCGAGGACACTGAAGCTTTCTTT

D: TRBD2
size: .
J: TRBJ2-7
V: TRBV5-4
CDR3: CASRIGTNYEQYF
DNA: TGTGCCAGCCGAATCGGGACTAACTACGAGCAGTACTTC

D: .
size: .
J: TRBJ2-1
V: TRBV30
CDR3: CAWEQGNEQFF
DNA: TGTGCCTGGGAACAGGGCAATGAGCAGTTCTTC

D: TRBD2
size: .
J: TRBJ2-7
V: TRBV28
CDR3: CASSRTSGATYEQYF
DNA: TGTGCCAGCAGCCGGACTAGCGGGGCTACGTACGAGCAGTACTTC

D: TRBD2
size: .
J: TRBJ2-5
V: TRBV7-2
CDR3: CASSPLSGGETQYF
DNA: TGTGCCAGCAGCCCTCTTAGCGGGGGAGAGACCCAGTACTTC

D: TRBD1
size: .
J: TRBJ1-5
V: TRBV7-8
CDR3: CASSPVPGQGVSNQPQHF
DNA: TGTGCCAGCAGCCCCGTCCCGGGACAGGGGGTTAGCAATCAGCCCCAGCATTTT

D: .
size: .
J: TRBJ2-1
V: TRBV5-6
CDR3: CASSLTVSSYNEQFF
DNA: TGTGCCAGCAGCTTGACGGTGAGCTCCTACAATGAGCAGTTCTTC

D: .
size: .
J: TRBJ2-1
V: TRBV6-6
CDR3: CASTKRGNGYNEQFF
DNA: TGTGCCAGCACCAAGAGAGGGAATGGATACAATGAGCAGTTCTTC

D: .
size: .
J: TRBJ2-7
V: TRBV28
CDR3: CASSLAKSYEQYF
DNA: TGTGCCAGCAGTTTGGCCAAATCCTACGAGCAGTACTTC

D: .
size: .
J: TRBJ1-2
V: TRBV6-5
CDR3: CASSYLAGFNGYTF
DNA: TGTGCCAGCAGTTACTTGGCGGGGTTTAATGGCTACACCTTC

D: TRBD1
size: .
J: TRBJ2-5
V: TRBV28
CDR3: CASRPRQGIGATQYF
DNA: TGTGCCAGCAGGCCCCGACAGGGGATTGGGGCGACCCAGTACTTC

D: .
size: .
J: TRBJ2-2
V: TRBV6-5
CDR3: CASSHPRGTGELFF
DNA: TGTGCCAGCAGTCACCCCAGGGGTACCGGGGAGCTGTTTTTT

D: TRBD1
size: .
J: TRBJ1-2
V: TRBV27
CDR3: CASSLYGTGMVYGYGYTF
DNA: TGTGCCAGCAGTTTATATGGGACAGGGATGGTGTATGGCTATGGCTACACCTTC

D: TRBD1
size: .
J: TRBJ2-5
V: TRBV19
CDR3: CASSSTRTGGRETQYF
DNA: TGTGCCAGTAGTTCTACCAGGACAGGGGGCCGCGAGACCCAGTACTTC

D: TRBD1
size: .
J: TRBJ1-1
V: TRBV27
CDR3: CASSSDRGTTEAFF
DNA: TGTGCCAGCAGTAGTGACAGGGGGACCACTGAAGCTTTCTTT

D: .
size: .
J: TRBJ2-3
V: TRBV6-6
CDR3: CASSYYTSGTDTQYF
DNA: TGTGCCAGCAGTTACTACACCTCCGGGACAGATACGCAGTATTTT

D: .
size: once
J: TRBJ1-2
V: TRBV28
CDR3: CASKAGDYGYTF
DNA: TGTGCCAGTAAAGCAGGGGACTATGGCTACACCTTC

D: .
size: once
J: TRBJ1-2
V: TRBV28
CDR3: CASSLQYGYTF
DNA: TGTGCCAGCAGTTTACAGTATGGCTACACCTTC

D: .
size: .
J: TRBJ1-4
V: TRBV6-5
CDR3: CASSRGGAGIEKLFF
DNA: TGTGCCAGCAGTAGGGGGGGGGCGGGGATTGAAAAACTGTTTTTT

D: .
size: .
J: TRBJ2-6
V: TRBV28
CDR3: CASREGGSGANVLTF
DNA: TGTGCCAGCAGAGAAGGGGGCTCTGGGGCCAACGTCCTGACTTTC

D: .
size: .
J: TRBJ1-1
V: TRBV28
CDR3: CASSSLGTSNTEAFF
DNA: TGTGCCAGCAGTTCCCTGGGCACTTCCAACACTGAAGCTTTCTTT

D: TRBD1
size: few
J: TRBJ1-1
V: TRBV28
CDR3: CASSLQGGEAFF
DNA: TGTGCCAGCAGTTTACAGGGGGGTGAAGCTTTCTTT

D: .
size: .
J: TRBJ2-7
V: TRBV7-9
CDR3: CASSPRKQGPDEQYF
DNA: TGTGCCAGCAGCCCCCGGAAGCAGGGGCCCGACGAGCAGTACTTC

D: TRBD1
size: few
J: TRBJ1-1
V: TRBV11-1
CDR3: CASSLRSGGNTEAFF
DNA: TGTGCCAGCAGCTTAAGATCAGGGGGGAACACTGAAGCTTTCTTT

D: TRBD1
size: .
J: TRBJ1-1
V: TRBV6-1
CDR3: CASRKRQGNTEAFF
DNA: TGTGCCAGCAGAAAAAGACAGGGCAACACTGAAGCTTTCTTT

D: TRBD1
size: .
J: TRBJ1-2
V: TRBV7-9
CDR3: CASSFTQGVLYGYTF
DNA: TGTGCCAGCAGCTTCACACAGGGGGTTTTATATGGCTACACCTTC

D: TRBD2
size: .
J: TRBJ2-5
V: TRBV7-9
CDR3: CASSQLGRSSGGIQETQYF
DNA: TGTGCCAGCAGCCAATTAGGGAGATCTAGCGGGGGCATCCAAGAGACCCAGTACTTC

D: TRBD2
size: few
J: TRBJ2-1
V: TRBV5-4
CDR3: CASSLTSGEFYNEQFF
DNA: TGTGCCAGCAGCCTCACTAGCGGGGAATTCTACAATGAGCAGTTCTTC

D: TRBD2
size: .
J: TRBJ2-1
V: TRBV25-1
CDR3: CASSEPGLAGGREQFF
DNA: TGTGCCAGCAGTGAACCGGGACTAGCGGGGGGGCGTGAGCAGTTCTTC

D: TRBD1
size: few
J: TRBJ1-2
V: TRBV12-5
CDR3: CASGSWDRGYGYTF
DNA: TGTGCTAGTGGGTCCTGGGACAGGGGGTATGGCTACACCTTC

D: .
size: .
J: TRBJ1-5
V: TRBV4-2
CDR3: CASSQEDSNQPQHF
DNA: TGTGCCAGCAGCCAGGAGGACAGCAATCAGCCCCAGCATTTT

D: .
size: once
J: TRBJ1-2
V: TRBV19
CDR3: CASSIDVNREVRVAYGYTF
DNA: TGTGCCAGTAGTATAGATGTAAATCGCGAAGTTCGGGTAGCATATGGCTACACCTTC

D: .
size: .
J: TRBJ1-5
V: TRBV6-4
CDR3: CASSVEGSIQPQHF
DNA: TGTGCCAGCAGTGTTGAGGGATCCATCCAGCCCCAGCATTTT

D: .
size: .
J: TRBJ1-2
V: TRBV7-9
CDR3: CASSSSVNYGYTF
DNA: TGTGCCAGCAGCTCCTCAGTTAACTATGGCTACACCTTC

D: .
size: .
J: TRBJ2-1
V: TRBV10-3
CDR3: CAISEPWAGALGYNEQFF
DNA: TGTGCCATCAGTGAGCCGTGGGCTGGGGCGCTTGGTTACAATGAGCAGTTCTTC

D: TRBD2
size: .
J: TRBJ2-3
V: TRBV6-5
CDR3: CASSRAGVRTDTQYF
DNA: TGTGCCAGCAGTCGGGCGGGGGTTCGCACAGATACGCAGTATTTT

D: .
size: .
J: TRBJ1-2
V: TRBV10-2
CDR3: CASRKGRGDGYTF
DNA: TGCGCCAGCAGGAAGGGCAGGGGCGATGGCTACACCTTC

D: TRBD1
size: .
J: TRBJ1-1
V: TRBV28
CDR3: CASSPQGPGTEAFF
DNA: TGTGCCAGCAGCCCACAGGGGCCGGGGACTGAAGCTTTCTTT

D: TRBD1
size: .
J: TRBJ1-2
V: TRBV5-4
CDR3: CASRQTGGGGYTF
DNA: TGTGCCAGCAGACAGACAGGGGGCGGTGGCTACACCTTC

D: .
size: few
J: TRBJ1-4
V: TRBV15
CDR3: CATSSWESNEKLFF
DNA: TGTGCCACCTCGAGCTGGGAGTCTAATGAAAAACTGTTTTTT